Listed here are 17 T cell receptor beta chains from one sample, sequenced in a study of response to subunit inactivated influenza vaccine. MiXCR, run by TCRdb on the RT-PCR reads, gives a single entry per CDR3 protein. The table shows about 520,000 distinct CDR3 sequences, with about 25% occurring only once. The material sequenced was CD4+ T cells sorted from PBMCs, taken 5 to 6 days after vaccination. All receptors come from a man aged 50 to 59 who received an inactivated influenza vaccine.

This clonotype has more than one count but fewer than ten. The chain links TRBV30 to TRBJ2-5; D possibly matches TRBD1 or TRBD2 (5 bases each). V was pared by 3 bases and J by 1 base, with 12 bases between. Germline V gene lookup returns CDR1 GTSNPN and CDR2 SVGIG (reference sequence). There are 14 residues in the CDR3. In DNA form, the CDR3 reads TGTGCCTGGAGGGCGTGGGGGAGCCAAGAGACCCAGTACTTC. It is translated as CAWRAWGSQETQYF.

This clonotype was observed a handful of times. The CDR3 coding sequence is TGTGCCTGGAGTATAACCCGGGGGAGAGTAGCCAAAAACATTCAGTACTTC. It yields the protein CAWSITRGRVAKNIQYF. The chain links TRBV30 to TRBJ2-4, with D possibly being TRBD2 (6 bases). V was trimmed by 2 bases and J by 0 bases, leaving 17 bases between them. This CDR3 region has 17 residues. Looked up from germline, CDR1 is GTSNPN and CDR2 is SVGIG (reference sequence).

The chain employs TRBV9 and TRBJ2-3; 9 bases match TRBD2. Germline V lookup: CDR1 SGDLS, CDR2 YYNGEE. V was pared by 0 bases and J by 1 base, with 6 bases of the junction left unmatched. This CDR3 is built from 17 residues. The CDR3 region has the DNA TGTGCCAGCAGCGTAGGGACTAGCGAGTGGGGCACAGATACGCAGTATTTT. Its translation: CASSVGTSEWGTDTQYF.

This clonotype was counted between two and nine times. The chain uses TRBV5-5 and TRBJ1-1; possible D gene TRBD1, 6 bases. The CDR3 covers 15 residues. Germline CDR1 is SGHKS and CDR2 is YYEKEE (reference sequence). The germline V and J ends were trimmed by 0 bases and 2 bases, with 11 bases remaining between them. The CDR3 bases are TGTGCCAGCAGCTTGGATTCAGGGGACAACACTGAAGCTTTCTTT. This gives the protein CASSLDSGDNTEAFF.

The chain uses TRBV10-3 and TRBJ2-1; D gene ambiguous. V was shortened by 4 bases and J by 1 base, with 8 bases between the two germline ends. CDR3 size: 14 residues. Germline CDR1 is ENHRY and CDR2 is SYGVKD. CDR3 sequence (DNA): TGTGCCATCAGTGGGAGCCTGTCCTACAATGAGCAGTTCTTC. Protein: CAISGSLSYNEQFF.

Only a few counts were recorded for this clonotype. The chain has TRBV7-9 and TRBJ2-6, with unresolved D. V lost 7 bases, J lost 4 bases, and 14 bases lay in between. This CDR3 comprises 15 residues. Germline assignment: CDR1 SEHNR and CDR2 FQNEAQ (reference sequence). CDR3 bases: TGTGCCAGCATCACGGCTGAAGCCGGGGCCAACGTCCTGACTTTC. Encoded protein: CASITAEAGANVLTF.

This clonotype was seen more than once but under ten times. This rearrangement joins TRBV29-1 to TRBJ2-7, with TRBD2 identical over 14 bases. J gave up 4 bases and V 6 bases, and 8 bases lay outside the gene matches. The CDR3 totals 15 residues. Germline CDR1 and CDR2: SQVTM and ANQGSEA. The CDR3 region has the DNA TGCAGCGTAAAGGGACTAGCGGGAGATCTTTACGAGCAGTACTTC. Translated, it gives CSVKGLAGDLYEQYF.

The CDR3 DNA sequence: TGTGCCAGCAGCCCGGACTCATACTACGAGCAGTACTTC. As protein: CASSPDSYYEQYF. The chain carries TRBV7-9 and TRBJ2-7, with a possible D match to TRBD2 (5 bases). Trimming left V 5 bases short and J 3 bases short, with 11 bases between. CDR1 is SEHNR and CDR2 is FQNEAQ in the germline V gene (reference sequence). There are 13 residues in the CDR3.

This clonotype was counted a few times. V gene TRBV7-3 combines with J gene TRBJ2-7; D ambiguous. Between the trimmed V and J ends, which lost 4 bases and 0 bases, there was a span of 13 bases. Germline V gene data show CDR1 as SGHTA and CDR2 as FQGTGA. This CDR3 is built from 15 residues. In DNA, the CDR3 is TGTGCCAGCAGCTATGATTCAGGTTTCTCCTACGAGCAGTACTTC. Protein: CASSYDSGFSYEQYF.

This CDR3 is CSAGLQGSIQYF. The CDR3 DNA sequence: TGCAGTGCGGGGCTACAGGGGTCCATTCAGTACTTC. V usage is TRBV20-1 and J usage is TRBJ2-4; 7 nucleotides align to TRBD1. Trimming cost V 6 bases and J 9 bases; bases outside gene matches: 8. From germline, CDR1 is DFQATT and CDR2 SNEGSKA (reference sequence). This CDR3 spans 12 amino acids.

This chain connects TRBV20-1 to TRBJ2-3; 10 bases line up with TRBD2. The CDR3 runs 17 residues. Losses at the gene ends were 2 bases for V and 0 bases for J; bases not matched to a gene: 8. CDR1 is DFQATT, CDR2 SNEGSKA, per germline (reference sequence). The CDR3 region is CSARQPSGGRSTDTQYF. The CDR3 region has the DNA TGCAGTGCTAGACAGCCTAGCGGGGGAAGAAGCACAGATACGCAGTATTTT.

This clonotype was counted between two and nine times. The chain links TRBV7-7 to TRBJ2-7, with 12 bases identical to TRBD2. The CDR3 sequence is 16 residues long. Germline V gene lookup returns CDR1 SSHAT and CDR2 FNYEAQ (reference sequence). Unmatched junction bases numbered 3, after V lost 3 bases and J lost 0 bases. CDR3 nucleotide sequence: TGTGCCAGCAGCTTCGAGACTAGCGGGAGCTCCTACGAGCAGTACTTC. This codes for CASSFETSGSSYEQYF.

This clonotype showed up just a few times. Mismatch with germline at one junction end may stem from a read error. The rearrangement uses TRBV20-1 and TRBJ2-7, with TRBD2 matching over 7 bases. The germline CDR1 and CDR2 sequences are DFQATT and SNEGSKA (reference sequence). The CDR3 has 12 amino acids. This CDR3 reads CSTRDYQYEQYF. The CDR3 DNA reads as TGCAGTACTAGGGACTATCAGTACGAGCAGTACTTC.

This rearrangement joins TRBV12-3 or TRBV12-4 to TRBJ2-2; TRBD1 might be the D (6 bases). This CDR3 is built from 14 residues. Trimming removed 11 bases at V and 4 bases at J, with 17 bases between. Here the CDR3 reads CAVLQGPGTGELFF. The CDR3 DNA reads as TGTGCCGTCCTCCAGGGGCCAGGCACCGGGGAGCTGTTTTTT.

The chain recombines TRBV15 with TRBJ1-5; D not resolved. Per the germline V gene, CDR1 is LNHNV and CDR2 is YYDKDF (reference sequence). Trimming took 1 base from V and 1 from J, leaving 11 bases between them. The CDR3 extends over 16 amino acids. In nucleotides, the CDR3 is TGTGCCACCAGCAGAGCGGGAAGGGAGAGCAATCAGCCCCAGCATTTT. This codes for CATSRAGRESNQPQHF.

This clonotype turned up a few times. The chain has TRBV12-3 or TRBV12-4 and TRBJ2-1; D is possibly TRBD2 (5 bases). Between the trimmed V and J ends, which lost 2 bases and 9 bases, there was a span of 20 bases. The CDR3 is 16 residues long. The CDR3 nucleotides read TGTGCCAGCAGTTTAAATGCGCTGGGGAGCCAGGTTGAGCAGTTCTTC. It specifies CASSLNALGSQVEQFF.

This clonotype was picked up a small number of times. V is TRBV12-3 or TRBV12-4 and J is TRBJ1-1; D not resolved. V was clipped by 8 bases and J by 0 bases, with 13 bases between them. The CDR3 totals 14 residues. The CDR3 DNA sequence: TGTGCCAGCCAATCCCCCTTCATGAACACTGAAGCTTTCTTT. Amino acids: CASQSPFMNTEAFF.